The TCR beta chain described here comes from a study of blood T cell repertoires in COVID-19. CDR1 and CDR2 (germline): DFQATT, SNEGSKA (reference sequence). The CDR3 runs to 14 residues. The ends lost 3 bases at V and 6 bases at J; junction bases unmatched: 5. TCRdb's table, derived via immunoSEQ multiplex PCR, lists solely in-frame clones and lacks some. The table lists around 250,000 clones, about 80% of them singletons. The sequenced sample was peripheral blood. The V call is TRBV20-1, the J call TRBJ1-2, with TRBD1 matching over 12 bases. The receptor's source is a man between 45 and 60 years old with active or convalescent COVID-19. CDR3: CSASVGQGADGYTF. The CDR3 DNA follows: TGCAGTGCTAGTGTGGGACAGGGGGCGGATGGCTACACCTTC.